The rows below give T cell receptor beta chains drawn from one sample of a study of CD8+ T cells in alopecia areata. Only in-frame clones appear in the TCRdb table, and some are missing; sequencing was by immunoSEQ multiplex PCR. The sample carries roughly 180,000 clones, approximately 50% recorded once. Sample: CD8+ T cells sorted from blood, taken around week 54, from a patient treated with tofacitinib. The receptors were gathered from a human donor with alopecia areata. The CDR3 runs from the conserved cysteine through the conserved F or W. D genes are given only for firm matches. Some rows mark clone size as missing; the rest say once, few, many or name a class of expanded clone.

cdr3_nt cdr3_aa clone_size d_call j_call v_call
TGTGCCAGTAGTCCCACGACAGCCACCGGGGAGCTGTTTTTT CASSPTTATGELFF - - TRBJ2-2 TRBV19
TGTGCCAGCACCCAGGCCCCAGATACGCAGTATTTT CASTQAPDTQYF - - TRBJ2-3 TRBV6-6
TGCAGCGTTGAAGATCGAGACAGGGGTGCCTATGGCTACACCTTC CSVEDRDRGAYGYTF - TRBD1 TRBJ1-2 TRBV29-1
TGTGCCAGCAGCCCTACGAGGACGGGGGGCTACACCTTC CASSPTRTGGYTF - - TRBJ1-2 TRBV11-2
TGTGCCAGCAGCTATGGCTACACCTTC CASSYGYTF - - TRBJ1-2 TRBV7-2
TGTGCCAGCAGCCTGGGGCACCTTTCCTACGAGCAGTACTTC CASSLGHLSYEQYF few - TRBJ2-7 TRBV7-8
TGTGCCAGTAGTGGGGGGCTAGCAACAGATACGCAGTATTTT CASSGGLATDTQYF few - TRBJ2-3 TRBV19
TGTGCCTGGAGCAAAGCGGGGGCGGCCTACGAGCAGTACTTC CAWSKAGAAYEQYF - TRBD2 TRBJ2-7 TRBV30
TGTGCCAGCAGCTCCGGACACTTCGGGGAGCTGTTTTTT CASSSGHFGELFF - - TRBJ2-2 TRBV13
TGTGCCAGCAGCTTTAGTGAAAACGGGGCGAATGAGCAGTTCTTC CASSFSENGANEQFF once - TRBJ2-1 TRBV5-6
TGTGCCAGCAGCGTAGTTCCGGACGGGGAGACCCAGTACTTC CASSVVPDGETQYF - - TRBJ2-5 TRBV9
TGTGCCAGTGGCCGGGGTGGCACTGAAGCTTTCTTT CASGRGGTEAFF - - TRBJ1-1 TRBV19
TGTGCCAGCAGCCCAACAGTTAACACTGAAGCTTTCTTT CASSPTVNTEAFF - - TRBJ1-1 TRBV7-8
TGCGCCAGCAGCCAAGATTGGGGCCGGGGAAATTCCTACGAGCAGTACTTC CASSQDWGRGNSYEQYF - - TRBJ2-7 TRBV4-1
TGTGCCGGCAGTCACAAAGACAGTTACAATGAGCAGTTCTTC CAGSHKDSYNEQFF - - TRBJ2-1 TRBV27
TGCGCCAGCAGCCGACTGGCGGCCAGCACAGATACGCAGTATTTT CASSRLAASTDTQYF - - TRBJ2-3 TRBV5-1
TGTGCCAGCAGCCATCGGGAATTCGGGACAGAGCTCTACGAGCAGTACTTC CASSHREFGTELYEQYF once TRBD1 TRBJ2-7 TRBV27
TGCAGCGTTGAGGGGAATGGCTACACCTTC CSVEGNGYTF few - TRBJ1-2 TRBV29-1
TGCAGCGTTGAAGTAGGGGAATTGGACGAGCAGTACTTC CSVEVGELDEQYF - - TRBJ2-7 TRBV29-1
TGTGCCAGCAGTACCTGGACGGGAATCACAGATACGCAGTATTTT CASSTWTGITDTQYF - - TRBJ2-3 TRBV6-1
TGTGCCTGGAACAGGCGGACTGAAGCTTTCTTT CAWNRRTEAFF - - TRBJ1-1 TRBV30
TGCGCCAGCAGCCTGGAGACGGGCGATTCCTACGAGCAGTACTTC CASSLETGDSYEQYF - - TRBJ2-7 TRBV5-1